This passage covers 5 T cell receptor beta chains from one sample sequenced in a study of T cell clusters in autoimmune cytopenias. Multiplex touch-down PCR amplified TRB using TRB-A and TRB-B pools in one tube. TCRdb re-called the multiplex PCR reads and shows each CDR3 protein once, DNA omitted. The table lists 2,500 to 3,000 distinct CDR3 sequences, with around 45% in the top ten. TRB amplification used approximately 250 ng of peripheral blood genomic DNA. Sequencing was done on a sample of peripheral blood. The receptors were sampled from a human donor with an autoimmune cytopenia or autoimmune hepatitis (not recorded which).

The chain employs TRBV24-1 and TRBJ2-1; TCRdb names TRBD1, which stays unverified in the absence of DNA. CDR3 length: 13 amino acids. Germline CDR1 reads KGHDR; CDR2 reads SFDVKD. CDR3 region: CATGRRLYNEQFF.

This clonotype is called medium-sized based on its frequency. The chain has TRBV12-3 or TRBV12-4 and TRBJ1-5. The CDR3 loop spans 14 amino acids. CDR3 in amino acids: CASNAGWVHQPQHF.

This rearrangement joins TRBV20-1 to TRBJ2-3; the D call from TCRdb, TRBD2, cannot be confirmed without DNA. This CDR3 is 16 amino acids long. Germline V gene data show CDR1 as DFQATT and CDR2 as SNEGSKA (reference sequence). The CDR3 loop is CSATAGTFTSTDTQYF.

The chain combines TRBV27 with TRBJ2-5; TCRdb selects TRBD1, and the lack of DNA leaves this call unchecked. Germline loops: CDR1 MNHEY, CDR2 SMNVEV (reference sequence). The CDR3 is 14 amino acids. CDR3: CASRGGGAQETQYF.

The CDR3 protein is CASSPRGEAEAFF. The chain links TRBV18 to TRBJ1-1; the TCRdb D gene call, TRBD1, has no DNA to confirm it. The length of the CDR3 is 13 residues. Germline CDR1 and CDR2: KGHSH and LQKENI.